This note documents a single TCR beta chain sequence. This entry belongs to a study of T cells in Graves' hyperthyroidism and ophthalmopathy. Germline values: CDR1 LNHNV, CDR2 YYDKDF (reference sequence). The CDR3 has 9 amino acids. V was pared by 8 bases and J by 8 bases, with 4 bases between. Template material for amplifying TCR beta CDR3 regions consisted of RNA transcripts. The HTBI primer set drove a first-round RT-PCR of the TCR CDR3. In TCRdb, the multiplex PCR reads were re-called with MiXCR into one record per CDR3 protein. This sample has about 690,000 distinct CDR3 sequences, with approximately 15% found just once. Every diagnosis used clinical symptoms, serum thyroxine and TRAb, thyroid ultrasound and orbital computed tomography.

Sequencing was performed on blood. This TCR derives from a man aged 50 or older with Graves' hyperthyroidism. V gene TRBV15 combines with J gene TRBJ2-1, with D unresolved. The CDR3 here is CATPHEQFF. For the CDR3, the DNA is TGTGCCACCCCCCATGAGCAGTTCTTC. The full variable domain, with the rest looked up from reference TRBV15 and TRBJ2-1, is DAMVIQNPRYQVTQFGKPVTLSCSQTLNHNVMYWYQQKSSQAPKLLFHYYDKDFNNEADTPDNFQSRRPNTSFCFLDIRSPGLGDTAMYLCATPHEQFFGPGTRLTVL.